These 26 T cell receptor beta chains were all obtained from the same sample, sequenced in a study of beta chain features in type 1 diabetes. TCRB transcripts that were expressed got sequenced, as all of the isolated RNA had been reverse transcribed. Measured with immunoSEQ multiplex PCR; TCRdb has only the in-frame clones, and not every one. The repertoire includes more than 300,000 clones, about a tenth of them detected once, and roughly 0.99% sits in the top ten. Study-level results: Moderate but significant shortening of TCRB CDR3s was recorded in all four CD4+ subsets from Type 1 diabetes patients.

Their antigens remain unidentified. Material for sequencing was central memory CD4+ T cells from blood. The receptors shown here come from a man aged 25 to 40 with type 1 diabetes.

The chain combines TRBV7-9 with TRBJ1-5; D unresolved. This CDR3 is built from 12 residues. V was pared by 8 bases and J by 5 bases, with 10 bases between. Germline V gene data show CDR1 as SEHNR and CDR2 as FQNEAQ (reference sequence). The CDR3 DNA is TGTGCCAGCGCCACCGCGGATCAGCCCCAGCATTTT. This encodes CASATADQPQHF.

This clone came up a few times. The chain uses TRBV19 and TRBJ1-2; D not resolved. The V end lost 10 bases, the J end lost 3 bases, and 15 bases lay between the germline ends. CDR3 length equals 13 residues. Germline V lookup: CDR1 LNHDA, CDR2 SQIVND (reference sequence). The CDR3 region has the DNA TGTGCCACCCTTTCCGGGAACGACTATGGCTACACCTTC. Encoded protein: CATLSGNDYGYTF. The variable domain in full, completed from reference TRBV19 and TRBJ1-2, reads DGGITQSPKYLFRKEGQNVTLSCEQNLNHDAMYWYRQDPGQGLRLIYYSQIVNDFQKGDIAEGYSVSREKKESFPLTVTSAQKNPTAFYLCATLSGNDYGYTFGSGTRLTVV.

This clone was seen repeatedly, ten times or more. CDR3 in DNA: TGTGCCAGCAGTCCCCCCAGTAACGGGCGGTCACCCCTCCACTTT. This codes for CASSPPSNGRSPLHF. The V and J genes are TRBV28 and TRBJ1-6; D call uncertain. Germline V gives CDR1 MDHEN, CDR2 SYDVKM. Trimming took 5 bases from V and 10 from J, leaving 18 bases between them. The CDR3 consists of 15 residues.

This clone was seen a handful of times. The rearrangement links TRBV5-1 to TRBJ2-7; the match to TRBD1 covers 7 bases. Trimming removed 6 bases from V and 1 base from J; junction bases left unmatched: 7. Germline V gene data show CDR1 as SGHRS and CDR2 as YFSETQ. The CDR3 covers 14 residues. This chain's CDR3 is CASTLLQGSYEQYF. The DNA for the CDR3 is TGCGCCAGCACCCTACTACAGGGGTCCTACGAGCAGTACTTC.

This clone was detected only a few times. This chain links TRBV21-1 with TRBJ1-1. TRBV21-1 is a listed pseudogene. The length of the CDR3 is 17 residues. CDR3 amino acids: CASSKAARTPKNTEAFF. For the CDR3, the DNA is TGTGCCAGCAGCAAAGCAGCACGGACGCCAAAGAACACTGAAGCTTTCTTT.

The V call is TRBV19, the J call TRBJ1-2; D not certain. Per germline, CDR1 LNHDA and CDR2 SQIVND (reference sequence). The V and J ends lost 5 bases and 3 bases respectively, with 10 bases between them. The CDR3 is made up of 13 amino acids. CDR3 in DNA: TGTGCCAGTAGTCCTGATCTTGACTATGGCTACACCTTC. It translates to CASSPDLDYGYTF.

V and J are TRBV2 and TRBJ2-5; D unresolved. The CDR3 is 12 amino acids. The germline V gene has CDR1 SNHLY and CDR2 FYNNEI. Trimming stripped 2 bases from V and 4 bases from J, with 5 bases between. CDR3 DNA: TGTGCCAGCAGTGAAAACAGAGAGACCCAGTACTTC. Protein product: CASSENRETQYF.

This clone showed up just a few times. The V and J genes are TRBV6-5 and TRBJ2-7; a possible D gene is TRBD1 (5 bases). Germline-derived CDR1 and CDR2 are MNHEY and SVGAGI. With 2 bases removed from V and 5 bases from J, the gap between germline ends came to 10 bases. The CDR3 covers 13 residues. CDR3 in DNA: TGTGCCAGCAGTTACAGGCAGGGTCACGAGCAGTACTTC. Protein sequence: CASSYRQGHEQYF.

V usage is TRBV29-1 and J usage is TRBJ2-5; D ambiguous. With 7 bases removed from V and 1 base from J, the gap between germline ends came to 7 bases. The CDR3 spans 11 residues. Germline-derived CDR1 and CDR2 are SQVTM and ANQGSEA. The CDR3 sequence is CSAVGQETQYF. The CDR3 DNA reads TGCAGCGCTGTCGGCCAAGAGACCCAGTACTTC.

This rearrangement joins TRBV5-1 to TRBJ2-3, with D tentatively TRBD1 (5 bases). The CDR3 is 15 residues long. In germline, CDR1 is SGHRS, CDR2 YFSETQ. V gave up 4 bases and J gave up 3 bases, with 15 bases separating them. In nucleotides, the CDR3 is TGCGCCAGCAGCGGGGTGACAGCCTCGACAGATACGCAGTATTTT. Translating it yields CASSGVTASTDTQYF.

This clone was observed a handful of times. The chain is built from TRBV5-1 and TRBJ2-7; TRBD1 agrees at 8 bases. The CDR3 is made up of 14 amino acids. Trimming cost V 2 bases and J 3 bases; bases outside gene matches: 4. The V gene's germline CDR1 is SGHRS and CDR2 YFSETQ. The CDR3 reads CASSFGTGRYEQYF. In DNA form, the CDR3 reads TGCGCCAGCAGCTTTGGGACAGGACGCTACGAGCAGTACTTC.

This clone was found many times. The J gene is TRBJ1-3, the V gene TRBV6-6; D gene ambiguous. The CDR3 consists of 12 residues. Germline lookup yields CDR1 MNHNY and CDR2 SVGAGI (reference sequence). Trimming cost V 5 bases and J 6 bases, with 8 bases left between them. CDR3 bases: TGTGCCAGCAGTCCCACCAAAAACACCATATATTTT. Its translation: CASSPTKNTIYF.

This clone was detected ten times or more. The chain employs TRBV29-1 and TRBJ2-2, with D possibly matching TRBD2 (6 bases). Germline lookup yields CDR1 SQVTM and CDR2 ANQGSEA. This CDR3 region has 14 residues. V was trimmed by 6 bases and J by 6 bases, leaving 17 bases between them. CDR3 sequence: CSVPTGTHSGELFF. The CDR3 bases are TGCAGCGTCCCCACCGGGACTCATTCCGGGGAGCTGTTTTTT.

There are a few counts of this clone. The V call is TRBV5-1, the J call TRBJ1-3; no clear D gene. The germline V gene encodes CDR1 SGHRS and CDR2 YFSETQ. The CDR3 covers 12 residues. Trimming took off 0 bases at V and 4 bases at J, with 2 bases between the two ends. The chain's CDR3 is CASSLEGNTIYF. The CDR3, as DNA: TGCGCCAGCAGCTTGGAAGGAAACACCATATATTTT.

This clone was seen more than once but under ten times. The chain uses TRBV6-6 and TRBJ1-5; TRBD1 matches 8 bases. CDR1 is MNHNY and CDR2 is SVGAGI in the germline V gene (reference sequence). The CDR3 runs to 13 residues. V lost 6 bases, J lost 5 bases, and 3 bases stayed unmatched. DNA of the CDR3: TGTGCCAGCAGGCCGACAGGGGATCAGCCCCAGCATTTT. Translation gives CASRPTGDQPQHF.

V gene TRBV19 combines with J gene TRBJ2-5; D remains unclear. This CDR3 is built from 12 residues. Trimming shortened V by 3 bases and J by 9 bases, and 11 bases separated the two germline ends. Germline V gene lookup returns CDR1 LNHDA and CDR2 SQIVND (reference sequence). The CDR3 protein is CASSIQGAAQYF. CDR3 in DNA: TGTGCCAGTAGTATCCAAGGCGCGGCCCAGTACTTC.

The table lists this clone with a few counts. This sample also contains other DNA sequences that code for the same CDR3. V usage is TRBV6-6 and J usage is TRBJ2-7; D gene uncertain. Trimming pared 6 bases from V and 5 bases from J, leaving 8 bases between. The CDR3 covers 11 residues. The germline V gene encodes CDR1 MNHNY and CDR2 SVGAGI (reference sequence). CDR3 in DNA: TGTGCCAGCAGCCCACACCACGAGCAGTACTTC. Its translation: CASSPHHEQYF.

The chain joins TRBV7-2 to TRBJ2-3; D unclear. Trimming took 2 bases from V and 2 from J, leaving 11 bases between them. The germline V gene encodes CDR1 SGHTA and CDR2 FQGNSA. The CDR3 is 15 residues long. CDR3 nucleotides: TGTGCCAGCAGCTTAACTGCGCTACACACAGATACGCAGTATTTT. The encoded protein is CASSLTALHTDTQYF.

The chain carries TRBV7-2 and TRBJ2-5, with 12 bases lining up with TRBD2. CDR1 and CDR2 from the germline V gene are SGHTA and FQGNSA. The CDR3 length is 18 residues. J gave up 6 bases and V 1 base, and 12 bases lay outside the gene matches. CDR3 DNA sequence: TGTGCCAGCAGCTTAGATCCTAGCGGGGGGGCCCGCCTGCAGACCCAGTACTTC. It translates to CASSLDPSGGARLQTQYF.

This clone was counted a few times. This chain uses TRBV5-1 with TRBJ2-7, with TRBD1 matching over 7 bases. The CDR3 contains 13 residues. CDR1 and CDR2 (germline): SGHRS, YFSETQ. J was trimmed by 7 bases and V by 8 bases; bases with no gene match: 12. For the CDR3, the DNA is TGCGCCAGTAGGGACAGTAAAGGGGTGGAGCAGTACTTC. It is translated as CASRDSKGVEQYF.

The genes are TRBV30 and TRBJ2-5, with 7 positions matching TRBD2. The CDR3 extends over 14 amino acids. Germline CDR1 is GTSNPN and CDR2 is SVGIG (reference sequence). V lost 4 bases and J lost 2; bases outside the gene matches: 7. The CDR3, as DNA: TGTGCCTGGAACAAAATCGGGGGGCAAGAGACCCAGTACTTC. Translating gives CAWNKIGGQETQYF.

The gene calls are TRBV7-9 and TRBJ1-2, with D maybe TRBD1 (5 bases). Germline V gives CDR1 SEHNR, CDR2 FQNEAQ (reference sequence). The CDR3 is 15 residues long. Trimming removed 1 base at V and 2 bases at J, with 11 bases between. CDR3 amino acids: CASSLDQGTNYGYTF. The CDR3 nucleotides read TGTGCCAGCAGCTTAGACCAGGGAACCAACTATGGCTACACCTTC.

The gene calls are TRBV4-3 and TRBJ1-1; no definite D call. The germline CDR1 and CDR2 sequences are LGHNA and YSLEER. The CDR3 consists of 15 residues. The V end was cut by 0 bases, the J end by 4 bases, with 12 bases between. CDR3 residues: CASSQDSDLGTEAFF. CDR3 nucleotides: TGCGCCAGCAGCCAAGATTCGGATCTGGGCACTGAAGCTTTCTTT.

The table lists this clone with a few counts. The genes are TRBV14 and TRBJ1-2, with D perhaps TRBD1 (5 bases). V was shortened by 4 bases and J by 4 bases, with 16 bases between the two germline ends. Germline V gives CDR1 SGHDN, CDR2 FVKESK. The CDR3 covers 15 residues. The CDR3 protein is CASSPRTSEAYGYTF. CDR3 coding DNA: TGTGCCAGCAGCCCCCGGACATCCGAGGCCTATGGCTACACCTTC.

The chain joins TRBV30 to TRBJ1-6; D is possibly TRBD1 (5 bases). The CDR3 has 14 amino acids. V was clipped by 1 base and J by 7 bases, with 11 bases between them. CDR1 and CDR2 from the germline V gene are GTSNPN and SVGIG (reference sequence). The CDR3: CAWSAGKVNSPLHF. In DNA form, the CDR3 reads TGTGCCTGGAGTGCAGGGAAAGTAAATTCACCCCTCCACTTT.

The CDR3 spells CASRVAGGRSDTQYF. The DNA of the CDR3 is TGTGCCAGCAGGGTCGCGGGGGGCCGTTCGGATACGCAGTATTTT. The chain combines TRBV7-2 with TRBJ2-3, with 8 bases matching TRBD2. Germline assignment: CDR1 SGHTA and CDR2 FQGNSA. J gave up 6 bases and V 6 bases, and 11 bases lay outside the gene matches. The CDR3 is 15 residues long.